One TCR beta chain is described in this entry. What it recognizes is unknown. This specimen belongs to a study of Ad26.COV2.S vaccination and SARS-CoV-2 variants. Findings and limits, study-wide: Total T cell responses may have been underestimated by the TCR breadth and depth analyses. Similar non-spike TCR breadth was observed in recipients of vaccine and of placebo. The study found higher spike-specific TCR breadth in vaccine than placebo recipients. There was reportedly substantial breadth in spike-specific CD8+ and CD4+ T cell responses after vaccination.

Assay: immunoSEQ multiplex PCR; the TCRdb copy retains only in-frame clones and omits some. The sample lists roughly 100,000 clones, roughly 80% occurring once. The receptor was isolated from a human donor who had recovered from COVID-19. This specimen consisted of peripheral blood, obtained after recovery from COVID-19.

The CDR3 DNA reads TGTGCCACCAGCGAACGCTTTACAGTCTATGGCTACACCTTC. The encoded protein is CATSERFTVYGYTF. The V and J genes are TRBV15 and TRBJ1-2; unclear D gene. Germline values: CDR1 LNHNV, CDR2 YYDKDF (reference sequence). V dropped 5 bases and J dropped 4 bases, with 14 bases sitting between them. The CDR3 spans 14 residues.